The entry below describes one T cell receptor beta chain. The antigen it recognizes is unknown. Per-base qualities were not stored, and no clone one base away is much larger. The source of the sample is a study of blood T cell repertoires in COVID-19 (dated by TCRdb to the early 2020s). For the wider study: Samples from collaborators originated in the United States, Italy and Spain and spanned both the acute and convalescent phases of COVID-19. HLA class I and class II types, where available, came from metadata supplied by the sample provider rather than from assay-based typing. The repertoires were released in a freely available public database intended as a resource for research on the immune response to SARS-CoV-2. Subjects who had been exposed to COVID-19, were actively infected with it, or had recovered from it provided the deeply sampled blood TCRbeta repertoires that made up the dataset. A de-identified subject ID, COVID-19 status, age in years and sex were almost always included in the sample metadata. The prospective study material was composed of cDNA or gDNA derived from T cells, B-cell-depleted T cells, or PBMCs. Samples came from the ongoing ImmuneRACE study (first 160 participants) plus 1,254 subjects from 6 global collaborators. Points the paper makes about the study in general: The quantity of clinical and demographic metadata differed by source and by participant and was supplied without curation.

The immunoSEQ Assay, a bias-controlled multiplex PCR, was used to amplify TCRbeta CDR3 regions from genomic DNA. The authors' pipeline ran thus. The number of nucleated cells in each sample was estimated by amplification of reference gene primers within the assay. To quantify the absolute abundance of each unique TCRbeta CDR3 rearrangement, sequence reads were collapsed and filtered. Productive Simpson clonality was computed per sample as the square root of Simpson's diversity index over productive rearrangements. The table was pulled from immuneACCESS by TCRdb, which kept in-frame rearrangements only. Such tables lose some clones; where checked, under half of the loss comes from unresolved V genes, and the rest has no known cause. D and trimming come from the DNA, and the V and J calls and clone size come from that table. The sample profile shows around 230,000 clones; under 90% of them were found once. The ten biggest clones cover approximately 10% of the sample.

The CDR3 starts with the cysteine, ends with the phenylalanine, and has 17 residues. Solely the CDR3 DNA is kept, with 51 bases framed from the first base. One collaborating source in Seattle enrolled patients while the patients were actively infected and followed the patients over time throughout the course of disease. Whole blood was collected in K2EDTA tubes by collaborating institutions according to the institutions' own protocols. For TCRbeta analysis, collaborators shipped samples in one of three forms: frozen whole blood, isolated PBMCs, or DNA extracted from either of those sample types. Recombination connected TRBV21-1 to TRBJ2-3; the D segment call TRBD2 is taken from the table without a DNA check. TRBV21-1 constitutes a pseudogene. The receptor was isolated from a man aged 50-59 years with COVID-19, enrolled during active disease. Sample: peripheral blood. The DNA reads TGTGCCAGCAACAAAAATCGGGCGGGGGACCTCACAGATACGCAGTATTTT. Its amino acids are CASNKNRAGDLTDTQYF.